Listed below are T cell receptor beta chains from one sample, sequenced in a study of human T cells and chemical hapten exposure. TCRdb re-called the RACE reads through MiXCR, storing one row per CDR3 protein. This sample has about 120,000 distinct CDR3 sequences; approximately 15% occur once, and the top ten carry 0.9% to 0.95%. The sequences come from whole blood, collected in connection with sensitization to the hapten diphenylcyclopropenone (DPC). The receptors here all came from a man between 18 and 29 years old with alopecia areata. Some clones in this sample may be carry-over from other donors' samples. The CDR3 runs from the conserved cysteine through the conserved F or W. The order of the fields is V gene, J gene, D gene, clone size, CDR3 protein, CDR3 DNA. The D gene is left open where the match is weak. Rows give clone size only sometimes, using once, few, many, or a class for an expanded clone.

>TRBV27|TRBJ2-1|NA|few
CASSLPDNEQFF
TGTGCCAGCAGTTTACCTGACAATGAGCAGTTCTTC
>TRBV20-1|TRBJ2-1|TRBD2|NA
CSAPASGRTYNEQFF
TGCAGTGCCCCGGCTAGCGGGCGTACCTACAATGAGCAGTTCTTC
>TRBV18|TRBJ2-1|TRBD2|NA
CASSPPRERGYNEQFF
TGTGCCAGCTCACCACCGAGGGAGCGGGGGTACAATGAGCAGTTCTTC
>TRBV12-2|TRBJ1-3|NA|few
CASRPPRQGPGNTIYF
TGTGCAAGTCGCCCCCCCAGACAGGGTCCCGGAAACACCATATATTTT
>TRBV5-5|TRBJ1-2|NA|NA
CASSYGWRGTWGYTF
TGTGCCAGCAGCTATGGGTGGCGGGGTACTTGGGGCTACACCTTC
>TRBV15|TRBJ1-5|TRBD1|NA
CATSETGSGQPQHF
TGTGCCACCAGCGAGACAGGGTCGGGTCAGCCCCAGCATTTT
>TRBV12-3/TRBV12-4|TRBJ2-5|TRBD1|few
CASKQGVETQYF
TGTGCCAGCAAACAGGGGGTTGAGACCCAGTACTTC
>TRBV6-2/TRBV6-3|TRBJ2-4|TRBD1|NA
CATERGDRGKNIQYF
TGTGCCACCGAAAGAGGCGACAGGGGAAAAAACATTCAGTACTTC
>TRBV3-1|TRBJ2-3|TRBD2|few
CASSRIAGTITDTQYF
TGTGCCAGCAGCCGTATAGCGGGGACAATTACAGATACGCAGTATTTT
>TRBV11-2|TRBJ2-5|TRBD2|NA
CASSFGGGQETQYF
TGTGCCAGCAGCTTCGGGGGGGGCCAAGAGACCCAGTACTTC
>TRBV29-1|TRBJ2-2|NA|few
CSVEDSRDGGELFF
TGCAGCGTTGAAGACAGCAGGGATGGCGGGGAGCTGTTTTTT
>TRBV3-1|TRBJ2-7|NA|NA
CASSQVGPTYEQYF
TGTGCCAGCAGCCAAGTGGGACCAACCTACGAGCAGTACTTC
>TRBV5-5|TRBJ2-2|TRBD1|NA
CASSPPPGQGAAGELFF
TGTGCCAGCAGTCCTCCACCGGGACAGGGGGCCGCCGGGGAGCTGTTTTTT
>TRBV10-3|TRBJ1-4|TRBD1|few
CAMRGQGNEKLFF
TGTGCCATGAGGGGGCAGGGTAATGAAAAACTGTTTTTT
>TRBV19|TRBJ2-1|NA|NA
CASSIGRQITFSYNEQFF
TGTGCCAGTAGTATAGGCCGACAGATTACGTTCTCCTACAATGAGCAGTTCTTC
>TRBV5-4|TRBJ2-5|TRBD2|NA
CASKTSGGEETQYF
TGTGCCAGCAAGACTAGCGGGGGAGAAGAGACCCAGTACTTC
>TRBV28|TRBJ1-1|NA|NA
CASSLANRETEAFF
TGTGCCAGCAGTTTAGCTAACAGGGAAACTGAAGCTTTCTTT
>TRBV4-2|TRBJ2-1|NA|few
CASSPRDLGEQFF
TGTGCCAGCAGCCCCAGGGATTTGGGTGAGCAGTTCTTC
>TRBV11-2|TRBJ2-2|NA|NA
CASRLTLTRVANTGELFF
TGTGCCAGCAGACTTACTTTAACAAGGGTCGCGAACACCGGGGAGCTGTTTTTT
>TRBV12-3/TRBV12-4|TRBJ2-1|TRBD2|NA
CASSWTSGAYEQFF
TGTGCCAGCAGCTGGACTAGCGGGGCCTATGAGCAGTTCTTC
>TRBV7-8|TRBJ1-1|NA|many
CASSLLYGVAEAFF
TGTGCCAGCAGCCTGCTATATGGGGTAGCTGAAGCTTTCTTT
>TRBV25-1|TRBJ1-1|NA|NA
CASSEATGTGESFF
TGTGCCAGCAGTGAGGCCACAGGGACGGGCGAGTCTTTCTTT
>TRBV4-1|TRBJ1-6|NA|NA
CASSQAPDFMGSPLHF
TGCGCCAGCAGCCAAGCCCCGGATTTTATGGGTTCACCCCTCCACTTT
>TRBV20-1|TRBJ2-3|TRBD2|NA
CRPGGSTDTQYF
TGCAGGCCGGGGGGAAGCACAGATACGCAGTATTTT
>TRBV5-1|TRBJ2-4|NA|few
CASSLGQNIQYF
TGCGCCAGCAGCTTGGGCCAAAACATTCAGTACTTC
>TRBV6-5|TRBJ2-1|NA|NA
CASSLGTAHNQFF
TGTGCCAGCAGTCTCGGGACCGCCCATAATCAGTTCTTC
>TRBV7-2|TRBJ1-2|TRBD1|NA
CSSSLVDRDHGYTF
TGTTCCAGCAGCTTAGTCGACAGGGACCATGGCTACACCTTC
>TRBV7-3|TRBJ2-2|NA|NA
CASSPLLSGPPRELFF
TGTGCCAGCAGCCCCCTTCTGTCGGGCCCTCCCAGGGAGCTGTTTTTT
>TRBV10-2|TRBJ2-3|NA|NA
CASRPGSSTDTQYF
TGCGCCAGCAGACCAGGGTCTAGCACAGATACGCAGTATTTT
>TRBV10-3|TRBJ2-7|NA|few
CAISRDEGYEQYF
TGTGCCATAAGCCGGGACGAGGGCTACGAGCAGTACTTC
>TRBV24-1|TRBJ1-5|TRBD1|few
CATSDFERTGDQPQHF
TGTGCCACCAGTGATTTCGAAAGGACAGGGGATCAGCCCCAGCATTTT
>TRBV4-3|TRBJ1-4|NA|NA
CASSQDYRNSFHIEKLFF
TGCGCCAGCAGCCAAGATTACAGAAATTCCTTTCACATTGAAAAACTGTTTTTT
>TRBV29-1|TRBJ2-5|TRBD1|few
CSVEPTDRGQETQYF
TGCAGCGTTGAGCCCACCGACAGGGGTCAAGAGACCCAGTACTTC
>TRBV12-3/TRBV12-4|TRBJ2-1|NA|many
CASSLAGGAYNEQFF
TGTGCCAGCAGTTTAGCGGGGGGGGCGTACAATGAGCAGTTCTTC
>TRBV11-3|TRBJ2-1|NA|NA
CASSLGGGYNEQFF
TGTGCCAGCAGCTTAGGAGGGGGGTACAATGAGCAGTTCTTC
>TRBV7-2|TRBJ2-1|NA|NA
CASSFVPSGNEQFF
TGTGCCAGCAGCTTTGTTCCTTCGGGCAATGAGCAGTTCTTC
>TRBV5-3|TRBJ1-2|NA|few
CARSAETATNSGYTF
TGTGCCAGAAGCGCGGAGACAGCAACCAATAGTGGCTACACCTTC
>TRBV5-1|TRBJ2-7|NA|NA
CASSRTDRPSSYEQYF
TGCGCCAGCAGTCGCACAGACAGGCCGTCCTCCTACGAGCAGTACTTC
>TRBV3-1|TRBJ2-3|TRBD2|NA
CASSLLAGITDTQYF
TGTGCCAGCAGCCTACTAGCGGGGATCACAGATACGCAGTATTTT
>TRBV7-8|TRBJ1-3|NA|many
CASSTPNWVGNTIYF
TGTGCCAGCAGCACCCCGAATTGGGTAGGAAACACCATATATTTT
>TRBV11-3|TRBJ2-2|TRBD1|few
CASSLGQGASGELFF
TGTGCCAGCAGCTTAGGACAGGGGGCAAGCGGGGAGCTGTTTTTT
>TRBV28|TRBJ2-1|NA|NA
CASSTTLTGNEQFF
TGTGCCAGCAGCACTACCCTGACCGGTAATGAGCAGTTCTTC
>TRBV12-3/TRBV12-4|TRBJ2-1|TRBD2|NA
CASSFPGLAAGSNEQFF
TGTGCCAGCAGTTTCCCCGGACTAGCGGCGGGATCCAATGAGCAGTTCTTC
>TRBV2|TRBJ2-1|TRBD2|NA
CASSLASGGAYEQFF
TGTGCCAGCAGTTTGGCTAGCGGGGGGGCGTATGAGCAGTTCTTC
>TRBV29-1|TRBJ2-7|TRBD2|few
CSVRGGAYEQYF
TGCAGCGTTCGCGGGGGGGCCTACGAGCAGTACTTC
>TRBV20-1|TRBJ2-6|TRBD1|many
CSARDPWDRATHSGANVLTF
TGCAGTGCTAGAGATCCCTGGGACAGGGCTACCCACTCTGGGGCCAACGTCCTGACTTTC
>TRBV6-1|TRBJ2-5|NA|many
CASSTGDPYQETQYF
TGTGCCAGCAGTACCGGGGACCCCTACCAAGAGACCCAGTACTTC
>TRBV6-1|TRBJ1-2|NA|many
CASSVEPTGNPGYTF
TGTGCCAGCAGTGTGGAGCCTACAGGGAACCCCGGCTACACCTTC
>TRBV20-1|TRBJ2-7|NA|NA
CSIIERTYEQYF
TGCAGTATAATCGAACGGACCTACGAGCAGTACTTC
>TRBV6-4|TRBJ1-1|NA|NA
CASSDNQNTEAFF
TGTGCCAGCAGTGACAACCAGAACACTGAAGCTTTCTTT
>TRBV7-6|TRBJ1-2|TRBD1|many
CASSLEAGGYGYTF
TGTGCCAGCAGCTTAGAGGCAGGGGGCTATGGCTACACCTTC
>TRBV2|TRBJ2-2|TRBD1|few
CASSEVWTGSTGELFF
TGTGCCAGCAGTGAAGTGTGGACAGGGTCGACCGGGGAGCTGTTTTTT
>TRBV10-2|TRBJ1-4|TRBD1|many
CASSPRDSYEKLFF
TGCGCCAGCAGTCCCCGGGACAGCTATGAAAAACTGTTTTTT
>TRBV12-3/TRBV12-4|TRBJ2-5|NA|NA
CASSLVQETQYF
TGTGCCAGCAGTTTAGTACAAGAGACCCAGTACTTC
>TRBV7-3|TRBJ1-1|NA|NA
CASSFGTVNTEAFF
TGTGCCAGCAGCTTCGGGACGGTGAACACTGAAGCTTTCTTT
>TRBV19|TRBJ2-3|TRBD1|few
CASSVGTGSPDTQYF
TGTGCCAGTAGTGTCGGGACAGGTAGCCCAGATACGCAGTATTTT
>TRBV19|TRBJ1-5|NA|few
CASSITGSNQPQHF
TGTGCCAGTAGTATTACTGGTAGCAATCAGCCCCAGCATTTT
>TRBV6-5|TRBJ2-7|TRBD1|NA
CASRTTGGYEQYF
TGTGCCAGCAGAACGACAGGGGGCTACGAGCAGTACTTC
>TRBV2|TRBJ2-4|NA|few
CASSEGPGQGKNIQYF
TGTGCCAGCAGTGAAGGGCCTGGGCAGGGTAAAAACATTCAGTACTTC
>TRBV29-1|TRBJ2-1|NA|few
CSVEDPIGEQFF
TGCAGCGTTGAAGACCCGATCGGTGAGCAGTTCTTC